This TCR beta chain was recorded in a study of identical twins. Whole-study findings and limits: Twin sharing of out-of-frame TCR alpha was underestimated by models in monozygotic pairs. Beta clonotypes that were abundant in cord blood contained fewer insertions, a pattern absent from memory repertoires.

Unique molecular identifiers were present on the cDNA, and a universal primer site came from template switching. A single record per CDR3 protein comes from TCRdb applying MiXCR to the 5' RACE reads. This sample yields about 810,000 distinct CDR3 sequences, of which 12% are seen a single time; around 1.6% belongs to the top ten. Concerning this clonotype: Its antigen is as yet unknown.

The sample was also linked to a second study, of yellow fever vaccine responses in identical twins. That study reports: Convergence reportedly seemed to mark part of the twins' vaccine T cell response, with personalization marking the rest.

This receptor was obtained from a woman aged 18-30 years in good health. Sequences were obtained from PBMCs.

Written as DNA, the CDR3 is TGTGCCACCACGGACAGGGTCAATCAGCCCCAGCATTTT. This encodes CATTDRVNQPQHF. The chain couples TRBV15 to TRBJ1-5, with 8 bases matching TRBD1. With 7 bases clipped from V and 3 bases from J, the junction kept 2 bases outside the gene matches. The CDR3 runs to 13 residues. Germline CDR1 reads LNHNV; CDR2 reads YYDKDF (reference sequence).